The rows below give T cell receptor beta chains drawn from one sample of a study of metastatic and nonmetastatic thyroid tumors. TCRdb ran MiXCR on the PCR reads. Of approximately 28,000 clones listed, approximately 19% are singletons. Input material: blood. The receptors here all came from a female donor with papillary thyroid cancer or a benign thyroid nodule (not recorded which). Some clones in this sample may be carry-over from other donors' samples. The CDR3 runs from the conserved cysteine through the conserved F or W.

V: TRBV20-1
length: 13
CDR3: CSASPPGDTEAFF

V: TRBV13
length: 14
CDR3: CASSFRTRVENLFF

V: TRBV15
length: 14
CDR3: CATSRSAGNTEAFF

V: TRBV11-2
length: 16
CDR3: CASSRTELSYNSPLHF

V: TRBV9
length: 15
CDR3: CASSASGGPHNEQFF

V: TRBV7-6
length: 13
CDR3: CASSSQGSYEQYF

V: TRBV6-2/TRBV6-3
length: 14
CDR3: CASCPSGAADTQYF

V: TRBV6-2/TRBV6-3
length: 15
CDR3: CASSRRQGATAQQYF

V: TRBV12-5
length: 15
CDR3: CASGLRLGDTGELFF

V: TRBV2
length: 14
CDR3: CASRNSPSNSPLHF

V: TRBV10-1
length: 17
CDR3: CASSGPGLALSYNEQFF

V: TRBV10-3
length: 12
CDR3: CAISDPRGEQFF

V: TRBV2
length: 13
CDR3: CASSGQKNTEAFF

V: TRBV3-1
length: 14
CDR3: CASSQAGGITEAFF

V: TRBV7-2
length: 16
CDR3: CASSSKRQGPQETQYF

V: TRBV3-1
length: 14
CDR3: CASSRTGGGQPQHF

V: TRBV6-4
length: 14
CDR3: CASRTSGGAGEQYF

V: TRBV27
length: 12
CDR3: CASSLGGSEQYF

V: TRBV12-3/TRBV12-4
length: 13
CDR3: CASKNTGTGELFF

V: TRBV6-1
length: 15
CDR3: CASSPGQGGGQPQHF

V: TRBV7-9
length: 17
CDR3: CASSLARGQLYSYGYTF

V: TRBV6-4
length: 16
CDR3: CASSERVAGGRNEQYF

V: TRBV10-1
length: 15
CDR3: CAISESSSGKNIQYF

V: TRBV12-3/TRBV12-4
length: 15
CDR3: CASRSRTANTGELFF

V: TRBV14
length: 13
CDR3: CASSEQGYGGYTF

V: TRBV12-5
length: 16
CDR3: CASGLGRVEGGNTIYF

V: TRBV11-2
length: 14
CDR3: CASSLMGLNTEAFF

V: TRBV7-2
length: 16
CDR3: CASSGLDRGGGQPQHF

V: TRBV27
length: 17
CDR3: CASALGLKREASYEQYF

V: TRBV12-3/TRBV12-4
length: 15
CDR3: CASSAWTATNEKLFF

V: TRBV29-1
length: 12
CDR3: CGVQTGTTEAFF

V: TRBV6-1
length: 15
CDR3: CASREQTGRPTEAFF

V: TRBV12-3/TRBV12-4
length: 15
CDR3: CASSSGTITTDTQYF

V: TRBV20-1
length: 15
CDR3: CSARDGGGGTGELFF

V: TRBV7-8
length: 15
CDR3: CASSRGRQDQETQYF

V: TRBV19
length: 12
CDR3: CASNGRGTEAFF

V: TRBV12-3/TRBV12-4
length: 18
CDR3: CASSHTSGGGYSTDTQYF

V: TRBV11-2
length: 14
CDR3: CASSLDLRNYGYTF

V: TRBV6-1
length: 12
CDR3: CASSPERRGAFF

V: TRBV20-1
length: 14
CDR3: CSASHSRGGNEQFF

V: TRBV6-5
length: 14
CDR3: CASSYSTGTYEQYF

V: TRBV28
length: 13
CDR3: CATSAAVYNEQFF

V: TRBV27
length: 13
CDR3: CANSLLRGSRYTF

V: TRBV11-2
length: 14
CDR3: CASSPVGEYQGYTF

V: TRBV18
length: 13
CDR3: CASSPRGQGPQHF

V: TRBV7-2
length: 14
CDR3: CASNLGAGYNEQFF

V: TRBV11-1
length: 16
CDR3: CASSLPPTGVGETQYF

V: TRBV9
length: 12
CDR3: CASSGISDTQYF

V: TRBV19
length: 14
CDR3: CASSISDGWYGYTF